One and the same sample provided the 18 T cell receptor beta chains below, sequenced in a study of cytomegalovirus exposure and HLA in healthy donors (TCRdb year 2017). Library method: the immunoSEQ multiplex PCR assay. In its TCRdb copy, this immuneACCESS table keeps in-frame sequences only and misses some clones. Where compared with another copy, unresolved V genes explain less than half of these, and the others have no known cause. The sample has under 200,000 clones on record, 85% to 90% of them singletons. The biggest ten clones account for about 5.8% of the sample. The specimen sequenced was PBMCs. Receptors originate from a woman in her 30s in good health and CMV-seronegative.

V and J are TRBV11-2 and TRBJ2-1; the match to TRBD2 covers 15 bases. Germline values: CDR1 SGHAT, CDR2 FQNNGV. With V trimmed by 5 bases and J by 7 bases, 3 bases remained unmatched. The CDR3 loop spans 15 amino acids. This chain's CDR3 is CASSRGLAGGNEQFF. The CDR3 region has the DNA TGTGCCAGCAGCCGCGGACTAGCGGGAGGGAATGAGCAGTTCTTC.

The CDR3 is CASSYSREKGAFF. The CDR3 DNA follows: TGTGCCAGCAGTTACTCGCGAGAAAAGGGAGCTTTCTTT. The chain uses TRBV6-5 and TRBJ1-1; D unresolved. CDR3 size: 13 residues. Looked up from germline, CDR1 is MNHEY and CDR2 is SVGAGI. The V end lost 0 bases, the J end lost 10 bases, and 12 bases lay between the germline ends.

This chain uses TRBV29-1 with TRBJ2-7; 11 nucleotides agree with TRBD2. With V trimmed by 6 bases and J by 4 bases, 5 bases remained unmatched. CDR3 length: 13 amino acids. Germline loops: CDR1 SQVTM, CDR2 ANQGSEA. For the CDR3, the DNA is TGCAGCGTGAGACTAGCGGGGCCTTACGAGCAGTACTTC. This sequence encodes CSVRLAGPYEQYF.

V gene TRBV4-3 combines with J gene TRBJ2-7; D is uncertain. This CDR3 spans 14 amino acids. Between the trimmed V and J ends, which lost 1 base and 2 bases, there was a span of 9 bases. Germline CDR1 is LGHNA and CDR2 is YSLEER. The CDR3 sequence is CASSQAPGAYEQYF. Written as DNA, the CDR3 is TGCGCCAGCAGCCAAGCGCCCGGAGCCTACGAGCAGTACTTC.

This clone was recorded once. The V gene is TRBV6-1, the J gene TRBJ2-7, with TRBD2 identical over 12 bases. After removal of 4 bases from V and 0 bases from J, the junction contained 4 bases not matched to a gene. CDR1 is MNHNS, CDR2 SASEGT, per germline. The CDR3 runs to 16 residues. The CDR3 nucleotides read TGTGCCAGCAGTGGGACTAGCGGGAAACCCTCCTACGAGCAGTACTTC. Encoded protein: CASSGTSGKPSYEQYF.

The chain links TRBV10-3 to TRBJ2-1, with 11 bases lining up with TRBD2. The CDR3 sequence is 16 residues long. CDR1 is ENHRY, CDR2 SYGVKD, per germline. The J segment lost 7 bases and the V segment lost 3 bases, leaving 8 bases of the junction unmatched. Here the CDR3 DNA reads TGTGCCATCAGTGATCCGGGACTAGCGGATGAGAATGAGCAGTTCTTC. Its translation: CAISDPGLADENEQFF.

A single count supports this clone. The chain links TRBV29-1 to TRBJ2-1; 9 bases match TRBD2. Trimming took 4 bases from V and 4 from J; bases not matched to a gene: 5. This CDR3 region has 14 residues. CDR1 and CDR2 (germline): SQVTM, ANQGSEA. CDR3 protein: CSVVLAGLYNEQFF. The CDR3 DNA reads as TGCAGCGTTGTGCTAGCGGGGCTATACAATGAGCAGTTCTTC.

This clone is a singleton in its sample. This CDR3 is CASSLEGASGSGWETQYF. The DNA of the CDR3 is TGTGCCAGCAGCTTAGAGGGCGCTAGCGGGAGTGGATGGGAGACCCAGTACTTC. V gene TRBV7-8 combines with J gene TRBJ2-5; the match to TRBD2 covers 10 bases. This CDR3 has 18 residues. CDR1 and CDR2 (germline): SGHVS, FQNEAQ. V gave up 1 base and J gave up 5 bases; unmatched junction bases: 13. Full variable domain (outside the CDR3, taken from reference TRBV7-8 and TRBJ2-5): GAGVSQSPRYKVAKRGQDVALRCDPISGHVSLFWYQQALGQGPEFLTYFQNEAQLDKSGLPSDRFFAERPEGSVSTLKIQRTQQEDSAVYLCASSLEGASGSGWETQYFGPGTRLLVL.

There are a few counts of this clone. The chain combines TRBV11-2 with TRBJ1-5; D is ambiguous. Germline values: CDR1 SGHAT, CDR2 FQNNGV. V was clipped by 6 bases and J by 5 bases, with 11 bases between them. CDR3 length: 13 residues. The CDR3 is CASSFGGHQPQHF. DNA for the CDR3: TGTGCCAGCAGTTTCGGAGGGCATCAGCCCCAGCATTTT.

The J gene is TRBJ1-2, the V gene TRBV30; D is undetermined. V was cut by 0 bases and J by 12 bases, with 11 bases left in between. This CDR3 is 11 amino acids long. CDR1 is GTSNPN, CDR2 SVGIG, per germline (reference sequence). Here the CDR3 reads CAWSVADSNTF. For the CDR3, the DNA is TGTGCCTGGAGTGTTGCGGATTCTAACACCTTC.

The chain combines TRBV6-4 with TRBJ2-5; D may be TRBD1 or TRBD2 (5 bases each). The CDR3 is 16 residues long. The germline gives CDR1 MRHNA, CDR2 SNTAGT. Trimming left V 0 bases short and J 4 bases short, with 15 bases between. CDR3 coding DNA: TGTGCCAGCAGTGACTCGACTCTAGGGACGGGAGAGACCCAGTACTTC. It is translated as CASSDSTLGTGETQYF.

The chain links TRBV4-1 to TRBJ1-5; D is ambiguous. V shed 1 base and J shed 0 bases, with 16 bases lying between them. Germline V lookup: CDR1 MGHRA, CDR2 YSYEKL. The CDR3 is 18 residues long. The CDR3 DNA reads TGCGCCAGCAGCCAAGGTGGTCCGGGGTCCAATAGCAATCAGCCCCAGCATTTT. Amino acids: CASSQGGPGSNSNQPQHF.

The chain combines TRBV4-3 with TRBJ1-1; no definite D call. The CDR3 extends over 15 amino acids. Germline assignment: CDR1 LGHNA and CDR2 YSLEER. The germline V and J ends were trimmed by 3 bases and 7 bases, with 18 bases remaining between them. DNA of the CDR3: TGCGCCAGCAGCCAGGATCACACAGCGGCGCTTGAAGCTTTCTTT. Translating it yields CASSQDHTAALEAFF.

This chain connects TRBV6-1 to TRBJ2-7, with D perhaps assigned TRBD1 or TRBD2 (5 bases each). The V end was cut by 4 bases, the J end by 3 bases, with 10 bases between. Looked up from germline, CDR1 is MNHNS and CDR2 is SASEGT. This CDR3 spans 13 amino acids. This CDR3 reads CASSGGRGYEQYF. DNA of the CDR3: TGTGCCAGCAGTGGGGGACGGGGCTACGAGCAGTACTTC.

This rearrangement joins TRBV10-3 to TRBJ2-7; D is ambiguous. Germline CDR1 and CDR2: ENHRY and SYGVKD. V lost 3 bases, J lost 3 bases, and 3 bases lay in between. This CDR3 comprises 11 residues. CDR3 sequence: CAISDSYEQYF. CDR3 bases: TGTGCCATCAGTGACAGCTACGAGCAGTACTTC.

The chain joins TRBV18 to TRBJ1-5; TRBD1 agrees at 8 bases. V lost 4 bases and J lost 0; bases outside the gene matches: 5. Germline values: CDR1 KGHSH, CDR2 LQKENI. The CDR3 sequence is 16 residues long. CDR3: CASSQLDRASNQPQHF. Written as DNA, the CDR3 is TGTGCCAGCTCACAGCTGGACAGGGCTAGCAATCAGCCCCAGCATTTT. Looking up the rest from reference TRBV18 and TRBJ1-5 gives the full variable domain: NAGVMQNPRHLVRRRGQEARLRCSPMKGHSHVYWYRQLPEEGLKFMVYLQKENIIDESGMPKERFSAEFPKEGPSILRIQQVVRGDSAAYFCASSQLDRASNQPQHFGDGTRLSIL.

The chain links TRBV19 to TRBJ1-2; 10 nucleotides line up with TRBD1. The CDR3 sequence is 15 residues long. Looked up from germline, CDR1 is LNHDA and CDR2 is SQIVND (reference sequence). Trimming cost V 5 bases and J 7 bases; bases outside gene matches: 10. DNA of the CDR3: TGTGCCAGTAGTTGGGGCCCCGGGACAGGGGCTGGCTACACCTTC. This encodes CASSWGPGTGAGYTF.

V is TRBV29-1 and J is TRBJ2-3; tentatively, D is TRBD1 or TRBD2 (5 bases each). Trimming shortened V by 3 bases and J by 2 bases, and 9 bases separated the two germline ends. The CDR3 consists of 13 residues. In germline, CDR1 is SQVTM, CDR2 ANQGSEA. The CDR3 DNA is TGCAGCGTTGATGTGGGGGTCACAGATACGCAGTATTTT. Protein product: CSVDVGVTDTQYF.